The next 12 T cell receptor beta chains were all read from a single sample in a study of T cell responses to AZD1222 COVID-19 vaccine (dated by TCRdb to the early 2020s). The method was the immunoSEQ multiplex PCR assay. TCRdb mirrors the immuneACCESS table, restricted to in-frame sequences. Some clones are absent from its copies; in checked studies, under half trace to an unresolved V gene, and the reason for the others is unknown. For this sample the table gives about 35,000 clones, of which 86% were detected only once. The ten largest clones take up less than 7% of the sample. In light of the paper, this sample's time point label describes: baseline before first vaccination. The input for sequencing was peripheral blood, taken on day 0 of AZD1222 vaccination. These receptors all come from an adult in good health.

V gene TRBV12-5 combines with J gene TRBJ2-1, with 7 bases lining up with TRBD1. The CDR3 length is 14 residues. Germline V CDR1 and CDR2: LGHNT, FRNRAP. With 5 bases clipped from V and 6 bases from J, the junction kept 7 bases outside the gene matches. CDR3 in amino acids: CASGTGQLSNEQFF. Here the CDR3 DNA reads TGTGCTAGTGGTACGGGACAGCTCTCCAATGAGCAGTTCTTC. Filled out from reference TRBV12-5 and TRBJ2-1, the complete variable domain reads DARVTQTPRHKVTEMGQEVTMRCQPILGHNTVFWYRQTMMQGLELLAYFRNRAPLDDSGMPKDRFSAEMPDATLATLKIQPSEPRDSAVYFCASGTGQLSNEQFFGPGTRLTVL.

The chain has TRBV28 and TRBJ2-7, with a tentative D call TRBD1 (6 bases). V lost 3 bases and J 1 base, leaving 13 bases between the germline ends. The CDR3 consists of 15 residues. Per the germline V gene, CDR1 is MDHEN and CDR2 is SYDVKM. Here the CDR3 reads CASSFTGIISYEQYF. The CDR3 DNA is TGTGCCAGCAGTTTTACAGGGATAATTTCCTACGAGCAGTACTTC.

The chain links TRBV3-1 (or the pseudogene TRBV3-2) to TRBJ2-3; D is uncertain. CDR1 and CDR2 from the germline V gene are LGHDT and YNNKEL (reference sequence). Trimming removed 0 bases from V and 4 bases from J, with 11 bases in between. This CDR3 is 15 amino acids long. CDR3: CASSQEFIEADTQYF. In nucleotides, the CDR3 is TGTGCCAGCAGCCAAGAATTTATAGAGGCAGATACGCAGTATTTT.

The chain combines TRBV5-6 with TRBJ2-1, with unresolved D. Trimming removed 4 bases at V and 0 bases at J, with 11 bases between. This CDR3 contains 15 residues. The germline V gene encodes CDR1 SGHDT and CDR2 YYEEEE. CDR3 nucleotide sequence: TGTGCCAGCAGCAGCGAGATCTACTCCTACAATGAGCAGTTCTTC. Translated: CASSSEIYSYNEQFF.

This chain joins TRBV2 and TRBJ1-2, with 8 bases lining up with TRBD1. V shed 4 bases, J shed 8 bases, and the junction held 9 bases outside the gene matches. CDR1 SNHLY and CDR2 FYNNEI come from the germline V gene. CDR3 length: 14 residues. CDR3 loop: CASSAWGQAGGYTF. The CDR3 region has the DNA TGTGCCAGCAGTGCCTGGGGACAGGCGGGAGGCTACACCTTC.

The CDR3 nucleotides read TGTGCCAGCAGCCCCCGGGGGGTGTCAGATACGCAGTATTTT. Its translation is CASSPRGVSDTQYF. The rearrangement joins TRBV9 to TRBJ2-3, with 7 bases that match TRBD2. Trimming cost V 4 bases and J 4 bases; bases outside gene matches: 6. The CDR3 sequence is 14 residues long. Germline values: CDR1 SGDLS, CDR2 YYNGEE.

The CDR3 here is CASSLSEGIDEQYF. The DNA of the CDR3 is TGTGCCAGCAGTTTATCAGAGGGTATCGACGAGCAGTACTTC. The rearrangement uses TRBV27 and TRBJ2-7, with D possibly matching TRBD2 (5 bases). V dropped 0 bases and J dropped 5 bases, with 11 bases sitting between them. The CDR3 is 14 amino acids. Germline values: CDR1 MNHEY, CDR2 SMNVEV (reference sequence).

This clone was seen a single time. The chain couples TRBV6-5 to TRBJ1-2; TRBD1 agrees at 12 bases. The V gene end was trimmed by 7 bases and the J gene end by 2 bases; junction bases not matched to a gene: 5. Germline assignment: CDR1 MNHEY and CDR2 SVGAGI. The CDR3 contains 15 residues. The chain's CDR3 is CASMPGQGANYGYTF. As DNA, the CDR3 is TGTGCCAGCATGCCGGGACAGGGGGCCAACTATGGCTACACCTTC.

The chain employs TRBV10-1 and TRBJ1-1; D uncertain. V was trimmed by 2 bases and J by 1 base, leaving 14 bases between them. This CDR3 is 16 amino acids long. Germline V gene sequence: CDR1 WNHNN, CDR2 SYGVQD (reference sequence). The chain's CDR3 is CASSEIAGRSNTEAFF. CDR3 nucleotides: TGCGCCAGCAGTGAGATTGCGGGCAGATCGAACACTGAAGCTTTCTTT.

The rearrangement joins TRBV7-9 to TRBJ2-2, with D possibly being TRBD2 (5 bases). Germline assignment: CDR1 SEHNR and CDR2 FQNEAQ (reference sequence). This CDR3 contains 13 residues. Trimming removed 1 base at V and 6 bases at J, with 6 bases between. Here the CDR3 DNA reads TGTGCCAGCAGCTTAGTCGGGGCCGGGGAGCTGTTTTTT. Its translation: CASSLVGAGELFF.

V and J are TRBV5-6 and TRBJ2-5, with D unclear. V dropped 0 bases and J dropped 0 bases, with 6 bases sitting between them. The CDR3 has 14 residues. Germline CDR1 and CDR2: SGHDT and YYEEEE. This chain's CDR3 is CASSLVHNQETQYF. The CDR3 DNA follows: TGTGCCAGCAGCTTGGTCCACAACCAAGAGACCCAGTACTTC.

The chain uses TRBV19 and TRBJ2-1, with D perhaps TRBD1 (5 bases). Per germline, CDR1 LNHDA and CDR2 SQIVND (reference sequence). The germline V and J ends were trimmed by 1 base and 6 bases, with 13 bases remaining between them. The CDR3 extends over 15 amino acids. The DNA for the CDR3 is TGTGCCAGTAGTATAGTCCCAGGGTTGGTCAATGAGCAGTTCTTC. It specifies CASSIVPGLVNEQFF.